This is a list of T cell receptor beta chains from one sample in a study of cytomegalovirus exposure and HLA in healthy donors. Sequenced by immunoSEQ multiplex PCR; TCRdb stores in-frame clones only, minus some. The sample carries about 140,000 clones, approximately 80% recorded once. The sample taken for sequencing was PBMCs. These receptors were collected from a woman in her forties or fifties in good health and CMV-seronegative. Each CDR3 is given with its conserved first and last residue. A D gene is named only where the DNA matches it firmly. Clone size, where shown, is once, few, many, or a class for clones that have expanded.

j_call v_call d_call clone_size cdr3_aa cdr3_nt
TRBJ2-1 TRBV4-2 NA NA CASSQRRGNEQFF TGTGCCAGCAGCCAACGCAGGGGTAATGAGCAGTTCTTC
TRBJ1-3 TRBV19 NA NA CASSIVPRLGPRNTIYF TGTGCCAGTAGTATAGTCCCCCGGCTGGGCCCAAGAAACACCATATATTTT
TRBJ2-1 TRBV4-1 TRBD2 NA CASSQVASGGIVDEQFF TGCGCCAGCAGCCAAGTAGCGAGCGGGGGTATTGTTGATGAGCAGTTCTTC
TRBJ1-2 TRBV5-1 NA NA CASSLSRGYGYTF TGCGCCAGCAGCTTGTCCAGGGGTTATGGCTACACCTTC
TRBJ1-3 TRBV5-5 NA NA CASSSPGYSGNTIYF TGTGCCAGCAGCTCTCCAGGGTACTCTGGAAACACCATATATTTT
TRBJ2-3 TRBV7-6 TRBD2 NA CASSLDGGGEVDTQYF TGTGCCAGCAGCTTAGATGGCGGGGGGGAGGTAGATACGCAGTATTTT
TRBJ2-5 TRBV2 TRBD1 NA CASSADRGLETQYF TGTGCCAGCAGTGCCGACAGGGGGCTCGAGACCCAGTACTTC
TRBJ1-2 TRBV2 NA NA CASSEGNSRYTF TGTGCCAGCAGTGAAGGGAACAGTCGCTACACCTTC
TRBJ1-2 TRBV5-1 NA many CASSPTHISGQLHYGYTF TGCGCCAGCAGCCCAACTCATATTAGTGGACAGCTTCACTATGGCTACACCTTC
TRBJ1-6 TRBV2 NA NA CASRDTNNSPLHF TGTGCCAGCAGGGACACAAATAATTCACCCCTCCACTTT
TRBJ2-1 TRBV9 TRBD2 NA CASSVGASGGAYNEQFF TGTGCCAGCAGCGTAGGGGCTAGCGGGGGGGCGTACAATGAGCAGTTCTTC
TRBJ2-7 TRBV27 NA NA CASSTGSRSYEQYF TGTGCCAGCAGTACAGGGAGCCGCTCCTACGAGCAGTACTTC
TRBJ1-6 TRBV7-2 TRBD1 NA CASSLALGTGLNSPLHF TGTGCCAGCAGCTTAGCGCTAGGGACAGGGCTGAATTCACCCCTCCACTTT
TRBJ2-3 TRBV2 TRBD2 NA CASSPGTSGNTDTQYF TGTGCCAGCAGTCCCGGGACTAGCGGGAACACAGATACGCAGTATTTT
TRBJ1-5 TRBV5-1 NA NA CASSLEGRQPQHF TGCGCCAGCAGCTTGGAGGGGCGGCAGCCCCAGCATTTT
TRBJ2-6 TRBV4-3 NA few CASSQVGGSGANVLTF TGCGCCAGCAGCCAAGTTGGAGGGTCTGGGGCCAACGTCCTGACTTTC
TRBJ1-1 TRBV29-1 NA NA CSVVGHTEAFF TGCAGCGTTGTTGGCCACACTGAAGCTTTCTTT
TRBJ1-1 TRBV6-1 NA NA CASSVGQGNTEAFF TGTGCCAGCAGTGTAGGGCAGGGCAACACTGAAGCTTTCTTT
TRBJ2-7 TRBV5-1 NA NA CASSLGQESIYEQYF TGCGCCAGCAGCTTGGGTCAGGAATCAATTTACGAGCAGTACTTC
TRBJ1-2 TRBV28 TRBD1 few CASRKPGTGPSGYTF TGTGCCAGCAGAAAACCCGGGACAGGGCCTAGTGGCTACACCTTC
TRBJ2-7 TRBV18 NA NA CASSPTIIGTHTVTYEQYF TGTGCCAGCTCACCAACGATTATTGGGACACATACCGTTACCTACGAGCAGTACTTC
TRBJ2-2 TRBV4-2 TRBD1 NA CASSQIGTGGNTGELFF TGTGCCAGCAGCCAGATCGGGACAGGGGGCAACACCGGGGAGCTGTTTTTT
TRBJ2-1 TRBV7-2 NA NA CASSLTENEQFF TGTGCCAGCAGCTTAACGGAGAATGAGCAGTTCTTC
TRBJ2-7 TRBV5-1 TRBD2 NA CASSLLQAGGPYEQYF TGCGCCAGCAGCTTGTTACAAGCGGGGGGGCCATACGAGCAGTACTTC
TRBJ1-1 TRBV9 TRBD1 NA CASSEGQDTEAFF TGTGCCAGCAGCGAGGGACAGGACACTGAAGCTTTCTTT
TRBJ1-5 TRBV5-1 TRBD1 NA CASRNRPGGGQPQHF TGCGCCAGCCGGAACCGACCAGGGGGTGGTCAGCCCCAGCATTTT
TRBJ1-2 TRBV6-5 TRBD1 NA CASRLGQGNYGYTF TGTGCCAGCAGACTCGGACAGGGCAACTATGGCTACACCTTC
TRBJ1-2 TRBV6-1 NA NA CASSPAWGANYGYTF TGTGCCAGCAGTCCGGCCTGGGGGGCTAACTATGGCTACACCTTC
TRBJ1-2 TRBV2 NA NA CASSPGRESYGYTF TGTGCCAGCAGTCCAGGGAGGGAAAGCTATGGCTACACCTTC
TRBJ1-4 TRBV10-3 NA NA CAISATGGLATNEKLFF TGTGCCATCAGCGCCACGGGGGGCCTTGCAACTAATGAAAAACTGTTTTTT
TRBJ2-3 TRBV25-1 TRBD1 NA CASSENDRGPRSPQYF TGTGCCAGCAGTGAAAACGACAGGGGGCCACGCTCGCCGCAGTATTTT
TRBJ1-4 TRBV6-5 TRBD1 NA CASSAGTGLEKLFF TGTGCCAGCAGTGCCGGGACAGGGTTGGAAAAACTGTTTTTT
TRBJ1-2 TRBV6-6 TRBD1 NA CASNPTGFNYGYTF TGTGCCAGCAACCCGACAGGGTTTAACTATGGCTACACCTTC
TRBJ1-1 TRBV7-2 NA few CASSLSGEGTEAFF TGTGCCAGCAGCTTATCCGGGGAGGGCACTGAAGCTTTCTTT
TRBJ2-7 TRBV6-1 NA NA CASSETGLLTYEQYF TGTGCCAGCAGTGAAACAGGGCTTCTAACCTACGAGCAGTACTTC
TRBJ2-7 TRBV7-6 TRBD1 NA CASSLTPGTGYEQYF TGTGCCAGCAGCTTGACCCCCGGGACAGGGTACGAGCAGTACTTC
TRBJ1-3 TRBV5-4 NA NA CASSPEQGSGNTIYF TGTGCCAGCAGCCCGGAACAGGGCTCTGGAAACACCATATATTTT
TRBJ2-1 TRBV7-2 NA NA CASSFYPGEHNEQFF TGTGCCAGCAGCTTTTACCCGGGGGAACACAATGAGCAGTTCTTC
TRBJ2-2 TRBV6-5 NA NA CASSYSQTGELFF TGTGCCAGCAGTTACTCGCAGACTGGGGAGCTGTTTTTT
TRBJ2-5 TRBV11-2 TRBD2 NA CASSRGGPTTQYF TGTGCCAGCAGTCGCGGGGGGCCCACGACCCAGTACTTC